The 6 T cell receptor beta chains given below trace back to one sample, sequenced in a study of blood T cell repertoires in COVID-19. Repertoires were generated with immunoSEQ multiplex PCR, while TCRdb's copy carries only in-frame clones and drops some. The sample includes 200,000 to 250,000 clones, around 86% of them seen just once. Sample: peripheral blood. The receptors originated from a man aged 60 to 75 who had recovered from COVID-19.

The V call is TRBV6-7, the J call TRBJ2-2; D gene ambiguous. TRBV6-7 is identified as an open reading frame with a role that is uncertain. The CDR3 loop spans 15 amino acids. V lost 0 bases, J lost 8 bases, and 13 bases lay in between. The CDR3 spells CASSYSSRPGGELFF. The CDR3 bases are TGTGCCAGCAGTTACTCGAGCCGACCAGGTGGGGAGCTGTTTTTT.

The chain recombines TRBV19 with TRBJ2-1; 8 bases agree with TRBD1. The CDR3 is 15 residues long. Unmatched junction bases numbered 12, after V lost 4 bases and J lost 10 bases. Germline lookup yields CDR1 LNHDA and CDR2 SQIVND (reference sequence). The CDR3 DNA sequence: TGTGCCAGTAGTAACACAGGGGGGTCTTCTAAGGAGCAGTTCTTC. Translation: CASSNTGGSSKEQFF. Full variable domain (missing parts from reference TRBV19 and TRBJ2-1): DGGITQSPKYLFRKEGQNVTLSCEQNLNHDAMYWYRQDPGQGLRLIYYSQIVNDFQKGDIAEGYSVSREKKESFPLTVTSAQKNPTAFYLCASSNTGGSSKEQFFGPGTRLTVL.

On this clone: An end of the junction does not agree with germline; a read error may underlie this. The gene calls are TRBV25-1 and TRBJ1-1; D ambiguous. The germline V gene has CDR1 MGHDK and CDR2 SYGVNS. The CDR3 runs 12 residues. The CDR3 sequence: CASSEFNSEAFF. As DNA, the CDR3 is TGTGCCAGCAGTGAATTCAACAGTGAAGCTTTCTTT.

V and J are TRBV6-5 and TRBJ1-5; D uncertain. V lost 7 bases, J lost 2 bases, and 12 bases lay in between. Germline V gives CDR1 MNHEY, CDR2 SVGAGI. The CDR3 length is 14 residues. CDR3 residues: CASIGRYGNQPQHF. Here the CDR3 DNA reads TGTGCCAGCATCGGCAGGTACGGCAATCAGCCCCAGCATTTT.

V gene TRBV7-3 combines with J gene TRBJ2-2, with D possibly being TRBD1 (6 bases). The V end lost 4 bases, the J end lost 3 bases, and 18 bases lay between the germline ends. CDR3 length: 17 amino acids. Germline assignment: CDR1 SGHTA and CDR2 FQGTGA. CDR3 DNA: TGTGCCAGCAGCTACCCGTGGTCCAAGGGGGACACCGGGGAGCTGTTTTTT. This translates into CASSYPWSKGDTGELFF.

The rearrangement uses TRBV3-1 (or the pseudogene TRBV3-2) and TRBJ1-4; TRBD1 is a possible D gene (5 bases). This CDR3 has 17 residues. Trimming took 0 bases from V and 0 from J, leaving 11 bases between them. Germline lookup yields CDR1 LGHDT and CDR2 YNNKEL (reference sequence). The CDR3 here is CASSQDHRSPTNEKLFF. In DNA form, the CDR3 reads TGTGCCAGCAGCCAAGACCACAGGTCTCCAACTAATGAAAAACTGTTTTTT.